A selection of T cell receptor beta chains follows, all from one sample in a study of blood T cell repertoires in COVID-19. Profiled with immunoSEQ multiplex PCR; TCRdb holds only in-frame clones, not every one. The sample contains approximately 150,000 clones, around three quarters of which appear only once. The specimen was peripheral blood. These receptors all come from a man aged 55 to 70 with acute or convalescent COVID-19. The CDR3 runs from the conserved cysteine through the conserved F or W. A D gene is named only where the DNA matches it firmly. Size is stated for part of the rows, as once, few or many counts, or as a class when the clone is expanded.

V gene	J gene	D gene	clone size	CDR3 DNA	CDR3 protein
TRBV12-3/TRBV12-4	TRBJ2-3	TRBD1	NA	TGTGCCAGCCGCGGACAGGGTCAAGATACGCAGTATTTT	CASRGQGQDTQYF
TRBV5-1	TRBJ2-2	TRBD1	NA	TGCGCCAGCAGCTTTGGACAGGGAAGAAACACCGGGGAGCTGTTTTTT	CASSFGQGRNTGELFF
TRBV27	TRBJ1-2	TRBD1	few	TGTGCCAGCAGTTTCACCACGGGACAGAATGGCTACACCTTC	CASSFTTGQNGYTF
TRBV21-1	TRBJ1-1	NA	NA	TGTGCCAGCAGCAAACAACAGGGGGGGACTGAAGCTTTCTTT	CASSKQQGGTEAFF
TRBV15	TRBJ2-5	NA	NA	TGTGCCACCAGCATTCGACAGCTCCAAGAGACCCAGTACTTC	CATSIRQLQETQYF
TRBV15	TRBJ1-4	TRBD1	NA	TGTGCCGCCAGCAGAAACAGGGGGCAGGAAAAACTGTTTTTT	CAASRNRGQEKLFF
TRBV5-5	TRBJ1-5	NA	once	TGTGCCAGCAGCGTGACAGGAGATAGCAATCAGCCCCAGCATTTT	CASSVTGDSNQPQHF
TRBV3-1/TRBV3-2	TRBJ2-7	NA	NA	TGTGCCAGCAGCCAAGATCCGGGGGGCGCCTCCTACGAGCAGTACTTC	CASSQDPGGASYEQYF
TRBV3-1/TRBV3-2	TRBJ1-1	NA	NA	TGTGCCAGCAGCCAAGCGGGGAGCACTGAAGCTTTCTTT	CASSQAGSTEAFF
TRBV6-5	TRBJ2-3	NA	NA	TGTGCCAGCAGTTTTCGGACTGGCACAGATACGCAGTATTTT	CASSFRTGTDTQYF
TRBV11-2	TRBJ2-1	NA	NA	TGTGCCAGCAGCAAAGGGGGGGTTAACTACAATGAGCAGTTCTTC	CASSKGGVNYNEQFF
TRBV3-1/TRBV3-2	TRBJ1-2	TRBD1	NA	TGTGCCACCGCACAGGGGAGGTTTGGATATGGCTACACCTTC	CATAQGRFGYGYTF
TRBV6-5	TRBJ2-3	TRBD2	few	TGTGCCAGCAGTTGGGTAGCGGGAGTTGAAGATACGCAGTATTTT	CASSWVAGVEDTQYF
TRBV4-1	TRBJ1-4	NA	NA	TGCGCCAGCAGCCAAGGGTACGGTCCTAATGAAAAACTGTTTTTT	CASSQGYGPNEKLFF
TRBV5-8	TRBJ1-2	TRBD1	NA	TGTGCCAGCAGTAAACAGGGGGCAGTTAACTATGGCTACACCTTC	CASSKQGAVNYGYTF
TRBV27	TRBJ2-3	NA	NA	TGTGCCAGCAGTTTATTTAGGGGGATGCCAGATACGCAGTATTTT	CASSLFRGMPDTQYF
TRBV5-1	TRBJ2-1	TRBD2	NA	TGCGCCAGCAGCTTGGGGCGAGCGGGAGGTGAGCAGTTCTTC	CASSLGRAGGEQFF
TRBV19	TRBJ2-2	NA	NA	TGTGCCAGTAGTATAGGGCAAGTGAACACCGGGGAGCTGTTTTTT	CASSIGQVNTGELFF
TRBV7-8	TRBJ2-1	TRBD2	few	TGTGCCAGCAGCCTTACGCGACTAGCGGATTACAATGAGCAGTTCTTC	CASSLTRLADYNEQFF
TRBV11-3	TRBJ2-1	NA	few	TGTGCCAGCAGCGGGCTTCCCTCCTACAATGAGCAGTTCTTC	CASSGLPSYNEQFF
TRBV28	TRBJ1-4	NA	few	TGTGCCAGCAGCCCAGCCGACACGAATAAAAAACTGTTTTTT	CASSPADTNKKLFF
TRBV15	TRBJ2-3	TRBD2	NA	TGTGCCACCAGCAGAGGGACTAGCTACACAGATACGCAGTATTTT	CATSRGTSYTDTQYF
TRBV19	TRBJ1-5	NA	many	TGTGCCAGTAGTATTATGGCATATAGCAATCAGCCCCAGCATTTT	CASSIMAYSNQPQHF
TRBV6-5	TRBJ2-3	TRBD2	NA	TGTGCCAGCAGGACCGGGACTAGCGTGCATACGCAGTATTTT	CASRTGTSVHTQYF
TRBV7-9	TRBJ2-3	NA	NA	TGTGCCAGCAGCTCGCGCGCCGATACGCAGTATTTT	CASSSRADTQYF
TRBV4-1	TRBJ2-7	NA	NA	TGCGCCAGCAGCCAAGAGAATAGCGGACCCTACGAGCAGTACTTC	CASSQENSGPYEQYF
TRBV7-6	TRBJ2-5	TRBD2	NA	TGTGCCAGCAGTGAGCGGGAGTTTATAGAGACCCAGTACTTC	CASSEREFIETQYF